The clone carrying this TCR beta chain was seen once. These data belong to a study of control samples from healthy donors and cancer patients. Measured with immunoSEQ multiplex PCR; TCRdb has only the in-frame clones, and not every one. Found here are roughly 130,000 clones, approximately 90% of them singletons; the top ten hold 8.6%. After removal of 6 bases from V and 4 bases from J, the junction contained 3 bases not matched to a gene. CDR1 WNHNN and CDR2 SYGVQD come from the germline V gene (reference sequence). This CDR3 is built from 13 residues. Sequenced: blood. The chain combines TRBV10-1 with TRBJ2-3, with TRBD2 matching over 8 bases. The sequence was collected from a man between 18 and 29 years old in good health. The CDR3, as DNA: TGCGCCAGCAGCGCCGGGGGGGCAGATACGCAGTATTTT. Translated: CASSAGGADTQYF.